The T cell receptor (beta chain) described here comes from a study of response to subunit inactivated influenza vaccine. TCRdb reprocessed the RT-PCR reads with MiXCR, giving one entry per CDR3 protein. Among around 570,000 distinct CDR3 sequences, roughly 12% were seen once, and the ten largest hold approximately 10%. In germline, CDR1 is MNHNS, CDR2 SASEGT. This CDR3 is 15 amino acids long. V was pared by 2 bases and J by 3 bases, with 3 bases of the junction left unmatched. This clonotype was found a few times. The same data also went into a second study, on T cells expressing NK-cell markers. That work adds: The TCR beta cDNA came from 5'RACE template switching with UMIs. In the group of eight sequenced donors, seven were HCMV-seropositive and one was seronegative. An anti-gamma-delta TCR antibody confined sorting to alpha-beta TCR T cells across several of the experiments. There remained a lack of clarity about HCMV specificity of expanded NKG2C+ T cell clones.

The sequence was collected from a man in his forties or fifties who received an inactivated influenza vaccine. The V and J genes are TRBV6-1 and TRBJ2-3, with 9 positions matching TRBD1. The material was PBMCs from blood, obtained on the day of vaccination. CDR3 residues: CASSESGTGTDTQYF. DNA of the CDR3: TGTGCCAGCAGTGAATCCGGGACAGGGACAGATACGCAGTATTTT.